This record covers a single T cell receptor (beta chain). Its antigen is still unknown. This record belongs to a study of shared clonotypes between healthy human individuals. Assay execution took place at the deep level. Repertoires were generated with immunoSEQ multiplex PCR, while TCRdb's copy carries only in-frame clones and drops some. The table lists around 990,000 clones, around three quarters of them singletons, with roughly 0.83% in the top ten. CDR3 length equals 12 residues. CDR1 SGHAT and CDR2 FQDESV come from the germline V gene (reference sequence). The V end was cut by 6 bases, the J end by 6 bases, with 12 bases between. Study-wide findings and caveats: Among non-shared clonotypes, generation probabilities were lower than among those shared by all four donors.

Sequencing used memory CD4+ T cells from PBMCs. Subset described: CD45RA-negative fraction. The TCR comes from a man aged 18 to 30 in good health. Some clones in this sample may be carry-over from other donors' samples. The chain joins TRBV11-1 to TRBJ2-7, with D possibly being TRBD1 (5 bases). CDR3 in DNA: TGTGCCAGCAGGGGCGACAGCTTCGAGCAGTACTTC. Translated: CASRGDSFEQYF.